This T cell receptor beta chain was profiled in a study of T cell responses to AZD1222 COVID-19 vaccine. The V end lost 2 bases, the J end lost 4 bases, and 7 bases lay between the germline ends. CDR1 is LNHNV and CDR2 is YYDKDF in the germline V gene (reference sequence). The CDR3 contains 13 residues. The table came from immunoSEQ multiplex PCR; TCRdb's copy has only in-frame clones and leaves some out. In the table there are about 99,000 clones, roughly 92% of which are singletons. The starting material was peripheral blood, obtained on day 0 of AZD1222 vaccination. The chain employs TRBV15 and TRBJ2-3; D gene unclear. The receptor comes from an adult in good health. The CDR3 here is CATSRRSSDTQYF. CDR3 coding DNA: TGTGCCACCAGCAGACGGAGCTCAGATACGCAGTATTTT. Full variable domain (missing parts from reference TRBV15 and TRBJ2-3): DAMVIQNPRYQVTQFGKPVTLSCSQTLNHNVMYWYQQKSSQAPKLLFHYYDKDFNNEADTPDNFQSRRPNTSFCFLDIRSPGLGDTAMYLCATSRRSSDTQYFGPGTRLTVL.